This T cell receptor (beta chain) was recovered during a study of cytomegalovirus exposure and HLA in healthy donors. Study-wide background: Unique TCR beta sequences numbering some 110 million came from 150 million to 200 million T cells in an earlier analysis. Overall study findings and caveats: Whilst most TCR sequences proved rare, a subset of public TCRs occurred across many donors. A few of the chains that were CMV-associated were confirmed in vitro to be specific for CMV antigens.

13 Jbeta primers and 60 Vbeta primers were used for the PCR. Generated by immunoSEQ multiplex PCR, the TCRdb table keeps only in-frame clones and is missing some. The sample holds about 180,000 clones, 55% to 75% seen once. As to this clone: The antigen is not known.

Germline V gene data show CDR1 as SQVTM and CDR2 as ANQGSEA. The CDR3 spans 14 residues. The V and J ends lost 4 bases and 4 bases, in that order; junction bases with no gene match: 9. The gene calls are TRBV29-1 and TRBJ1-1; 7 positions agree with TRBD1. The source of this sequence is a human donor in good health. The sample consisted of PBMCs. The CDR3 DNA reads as TGCAGCGTTGCGGACAGGCCTCGTAGCACTGAAGCTTTCTTT. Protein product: CSVADRPRSTEAFF.